Listed here are 30 T cell receptor beta chains from one sample, sequenced in a study of CD8+ T cells in alopecia areata. Sequencing used cDNA as its template, made by extracting RNA and reverse transcribing it. The repertoire was sequenced with immunoSEQ multiplex PCR; TCRdb's copy has only in-frame clones and lacks some. The data show roughly 190,000 clones, with less than 65% seen just once and over 0.9% held by the top ten. The treatment denotes: oral pan-JAK inhibitor, 5-10 mg twice daily. The starting material was CD4+ T cells sorted from blood, obtained at week 24, from a patient treated with tofacitinib. The receptors here all came from a human donor with alopecia areata.

The chain couples TRBV29-1 to TRBJ2-1; tentatively, D is TRBD2 (6 bases). Germline values: CDR1 SQVTM, CDR2 ANQGSEA. The germline V and J ends were trimmed by 8 bases and 5 bases, with 13 bases remaining between them. There are 12 residues in the CDR3. The CDR3 DNA reads TGCAGCCTGGCACGCGGGGACAATGAGCAGTTCTTC. Protein product: CSLARGDNEQFF.

The genes are TRBV5-1 and TRBJ2-1; no clear D. Germline CDR1 and CDR2: SGHRS and YFSETQ. The CDR3 covers 13 residues. The ends were cut back, 0 bases at V and 6 bases at J, with 7 bases in the middle. The CDR3 nucleotides read TGCGCCAGCAGCTTGGGGCCTACCAATGAGCAGTTCTTC. Residues: CASSLGPTNEQFF.

This clone was seen a few times. The junction and the germline gene differ at one end; a read error may be behind it. The rearrangement links TRBV4-3 to TRBJ2-7; 8 nucleotides agree with TRBD1. This CDR3 is built from 15 residues. CDR1 LGHNA and CDR2 YSLEER come from the germline V gene. CDR3 bases: TGCGCCAGCAGCCAAGAATGGACAGGGAGGTACGCGCAGTACTTC. Its protein product is CASSQEWTGRYAQYF.

This clone was recorded a few times. In DNA form, the CDR3 reads TGTGCCAGTAGAAACAGGGCCGAAGGGACCCAGTACTTC. Its protein is CASRNRAEGTQYF. The V and J genes are TRBV19 and TRBJ2-5, with D perhaps TRBD1 (6 bases). The CDR3 is made up of 13 amino acids. Germline CDR1 and CDR2: LNHDA and SQIVND (reference sequence). V gave up 6 bases and J gave up 7 bases, with 15 bases separating them.

This clone appeared a single time. This rearrangement joins TRBV29-1 to TRBJ1-1; maybe TRBD1 (5 bases). The length of the CDR3 is 13 residues. The germline CDR1 and CDR2 sequences are SQVTM and ANQGSEA. Trimming took off 5 bases at V and 3 bases at J, with 13 bases between the two ends. The CDR3: CSVKGLHDTEAFF. CDR3 sequence (DNA): TGCAGCGTTAAGGGACTCCACGACACTGAAGCTTTCTTT.

This clone was recorded a few times. V is TRBV29-1 and J is TRBJ1-2; D possibly corresponds to TRBD1 (5 bases). The germline V gene encodes CDR1 SQVTM and CDR2 ANQGSEA. The germline V and J ends were trimmed by 2 bases and 4 bases, with 17 bases remaining between them. CDR3 size: 15 residues. The CDR3 DNA follows: TGCAGCGTTGAAACTGGACACCGGGAGGCCTATGGCTACACCTTC. It translates to CSVETGHREAYGYTF.

The DNA for the CDR3 is TGCAGCGTTGAGGTCGGAGAAGGAGTTTATGGCTACACCTTC. As protein: CSVEVGEGVYGYTF. V gene TRBV29-1 combines with J gene TRBJ1-2; D gene uncertain. V shed 3 bases and J shed 5 bases, with 16 bases lying between them. The CDR3 spans 14 residues. Germline CDR1 is SQVTM and CDR2 is ANQGSEA. The full variable domain, completed using reference TRBV29-1 and TRBJ1-2, is SAVISQKPSRDICQRGTSLTIQCQVDSQVTMMFWYRQQPGQSLTLIATANQGSEATYESGFVIDKFPISRPNLTFSTLTVSNMSPEDSSIYLCSVEVGEGVYGYTFGSGTRLTVV.

The J gene is TRBJ2-3, the V gene TRBV20-1; no definite D call. V shed 6 bases and J shed 6 bases, with 10 bases lying between them. The CDR3 is made up of 11 amino acids. The germline CDR1 and CDR2 sequences are DFQATT and SNEGSKA (reference sequence). This CDR3 reads CSARSRDTQYF. The CDR3 coding sequence is TGCAGTGCCAGGTCAAGGGATACGCAGTATTTT.

The rearrangement joins TRBV29-1 to TRBJ2-1; possibly TRBD1 for D (5 bases). The CDR3 extends over 13 amino acids. Trimming removed 5 bases from V and 1 base from J, with 9 bases in between. The germline V gene encodes CDR1 SQVTM and CDR2 ANQGSEA. CDR3 amino acids: CSVLAGSYNEQFF. CDR3 coding DNA: TGCAGCGTTTTGGCAGGGTCCTACAATGAGCAGTTCTTC.

This rearrangement joins TRBV27 to TRBJ1-2, with a weak D call TRBD1 (6 bases). Germline assignment: CDR1 MNHEY and CDR2 SMNVEV (reference sequence). Trimming removed 5 bases at V and 1 base at J, with 11 bases between. The CDR3 consists of 14 residues. The CDR3 reads CASSPHRDNYGYTF. CDR3 DNA sequence: TGTGCCAGCAGTCCCCACAGGGATAACTATGGCTACACCTTC.

This clone was seen a handful of times. The chain couples TRBV7-2 to TRBJ2-1, with 12 bases fitting TRBD2. The CDR3 has 16 amino acids. V lost 2 bases and J lost 3; bases outside the gene matches: 2. CDR1 SGHTA and CDR2 FQGNSA come from the germline V gene. This chain's CDR3 is CASSLSTSGSYNEQFF. CDR3 DNA sequence: TGTGCCAGCAGCTTATCGACTAGCGGGAGCTACAATGAGCAGTTCTTC. The full variable domain, its missing parts supplied by reference TRBV7-2 and TRBJ2-1, is GAGVSQSPSNKVTEKGKDVELRCDPISGHTALYWYRQSLGQGLEFLIYFQGNSAPDKSGLPSDRFSAERTGGSVSTLTIQRTQQEDSAVYLCASSLSTSGSYNEQFFGPGTRLTVL.

CDR3 amino acids: CASSAVGEAFF. CDR3 coding DNA: TGTGCCAGCAGCGCGGTGGGAGAAGCTTTCTTT. The gene calls are TRBV9 and TRBJ1-1; D is uncertain. Trimming stripped 3 bases from V and 8 bases from J, with 8 bases between. Germline-derived CDR1 and CDR2 are SGDLS and YYNGEE. This CDR3 is 11 amino acids long.

This clone was counted only a few times. The genes are TRBV6-5 and TRBJ1-1, with D possibly TRBD1 on 5 matching bases. The V end lost 6 bases, the J end lost 0 bases, and 11 bases lay between the germline ends. Germline V gene data show CDR1 as MNHEY and CDR2 as SVGAGI. This CDR3 contains 14 residues. Here the CDR3 DNA reads TGTGCCAGCAGGGCCGACAGCGTGAACACTGAAGCTTTCTTT. This sequence encodes CASRADSVNTEAFF.

The chain uses TRBV10-2 and TRBJ1-2; D might be TRBD1 (6 bases). This CDR3 comprises 14 residues. The germline V and J ends were trimmed by 6 bases and 8 bases, with 19 bases remaining between them. Germline V CDR1 and CDR2: WSHSY, SAAADI. The CDR3 nucleotides are TGCGCCAGCAGCCAGGAGGGGGGAATATTCGGCTACACCTTC. This gives the protein CASSQEGGIFGYTF.

The chain couples TRBV15 to TRBJ2-7; the D gene is possibly TRBD1 (6 bases). The CDR3 has 13 residues. Germline V gene sequence: CDR1 LNHNV, CDR2 YYDKDF (reference sequence). The ends were cut back, 4 bases at V and 5 bases at J, with 12 bases in the middle. CDR3 coding DNA: TGTGCCACCAGCACAAAATACAGGGACGAGCAGTACTTC. Translating it yields CATSTKYRDEQYF.

The rearrangement uses TRBV4-3 and TRBJ1-5; the match to TRBD1 covers 8 bases. The V segment lost 4 bases and the J segment 6 bases; nucleotides outside the gene matches: 14. CDR3 length: 17 residues. The V gene's germline CDR1 is LGHNA and CDR2 YSLEER. The CDR3 DNA is TGCGCCAGCAGCCCAGGACAGGGCTGGACGTTCGTTCAGCCCCAGCATTTT. As protein: CASSPGQGWTFVQPQHF.

This clone showed up many times. CDR3 loop: CASSQVSAGWYTF. The CDR3 DNA follows: TGCGCCAGCAGCCAAGTGTCTGCGGGGTGGTACACCTTC. The rearrangement links TRBV4-1 to TRBJ1-2; no clear D gene. Trimming cost V 1 base and J 11 bases, with 14 bases left between them. CDR3 length: 13 amino acids. Germline assignment: CDR1 MGHRA and CDR2 YSYEKL.

The chain combines TRBV29-1 with TRBJ2-1; D gene uncertain. Looked up from germline, CDR1 is SQVTM and CDR2 is ANQGSEA. The V end lost 6 bases, the J end lost 6 bases, and 6 bases lay between the germline ends. The CDR3 runs 10 residues. CDR3 sequence (DNA): TGCAGCGTCCACCTCAATGAGCAGTTCTTC. It translates to CSVHLNEQFF.

This clone came up a few times. The chain couples TRBV19 to TRBJ1-2, with 9 bases identical to TRBD1. V trimming: 4 bases; J trimming: 2 bases; junction bases outside the gene matches: 11. In germline, CDR1 is LNHDA, CDR2 SQIVND (reference sequence). The CDR3 length is 17 residues. For the CDR3, the DNA is TGTGCCAGTAGTAACCCTCCAACCGGGACAGGGAACTATGGCTACACCTTC. This encodes CASSNPPTGTGNYGYTF. The full variable domain, rest sourced from reference TRBV19 and TRBJ1-2, is DGGITQSPKYLFRKEGQNVTLSCEQNLNHDAMYWYRQDPGQGLRLIYYSQIVNDFQKGDIAEGYSVSREKKESFPLTVTSAQKNPTAFYLCASSNPPTGTGNYGYTFGSGTRLTVV.

J is TRBJ2-4 and V is TRBV7-8, with 10 nucleotides matching TRBD1. This CDR3 region has 17 residues. The V gene's germline CDR1 is SGHVS and CDR2 FQNEAQ. Losses at the gene ends were 5 bases for V and 7 bases for J; bases not matched to a gene: 14. The CDR3 DNA sequence: TGTGCCAGCAGCCCACGCTCCAGACAGGGGGCTAGGAACATTCAGTACTTC. Encoded protein: CASSPRSRQGARNIQYF.

The chain is built from TRBV11-2 and TRBJ2-7, with D perhaps TRBD1 or TRBD2 (5 bases each). From germline, CDR1 is SGHAT and CDR2 FQNNGV. With 1 base removed from V and 0 bases from J, the gap between germline ends came to 16 bases. CDR3 size: 17 residues. The CDR3 region is CASSLGPSWGSSYEQYF. CDR3 DNA: TGTGCCAGCAGCTTAGGACCGAGTTGGGGGAGCTCCTACGAGCAGTACTTC.

The rearrangement joins TRBV7-8 to TRBJ1-5, with D hard to call. The CDR3 totals 15 residues. Trimming removed 8 bases from V and 0 bases from J, with 14 bases in between. CDR1 is SGHVS, CDR2 FQNEAQ, per germline. CDR3 amino acids: CASSTAYFSNQPQHF. CDR3 DNA: TGTGCCAGCTCCACAGCCTACTTTAGCAATCAGCCCCAGCATTTT.

The chain combines TRBV29-1 with TRBJ1-1; D is unresolved. CDR3 size: 12 residues. Between the trimmed V and J ends, which lost 3 bases and 1 base, there was a span of 6 bases. Germline CDR1 reads SQVTM; CDR2 reads ANQGSEA. The CDR3 DNA sequence: TGCAGCGTTGATCTGAGGAACACTGAAGCTTTCTTT. Translated: CSVDLRNTEAFF.

This chain joins TRBV7-2 and TRBJ2-6; no clear D. V was cut by 3 bases and J by 2 bases, with 8 bases left in between. Germline CDR1 reads SGHTA; CDR2 reads FQGNSA. CDR3 length: 15 residues. The DNA of the CDR3 is TGTGCCAGCAGCTTCCGTTGGGCTGGGGCCAACGTCCTGACTTTC. Amino acids: CASSFRWAGANVLTF.

Written as DNA, the CDR3 is TGTGCCACCAGCGGGGACACCGGGGAGCTGTTTTTT. It codes for CATSGDTGELFF. The chain joins TRBV15 to TRBJ2-2; D unclear. The V gene lost 5 bases and the J gene lost 3 bases, with 4 bases spanning the gap. The germline V gene has CDR1 LNHNV and CDR2 YYDKDF (reference sequence). The CDR3 covers 12 residues.

This clone came up once. This CDR3 is CASTYGQGLYGYTF. In nucleotides, the CDR3 is TGTGCCAGCACCTATGGACAGGGACTCTATGGCTACACCTTC. This sequence joins TRBV7-2 and TRBJ1-2; the match to TRBD1 covers 8 bases. CDR3 length: 14 amino acids. The V segment lost 7 bases and the J segment 4 bases; nucleotides outside the gene matches: 8. Germline lookup yields CDR1 SGHTA and CDR2 FQGNSA. Combining the CDR3 with reference TRBV7-2 and TRBJ1-2 gives the whole variable domain GAGVSQSPSNKVTEKGKDVELRCDPISGHTALYWYRQSLGQGLEFLIYFQGNSAPDKSGLPSDRFSAERTGGSVSTLTIQRTQQEDSAVYLCASTYGQGLYGYTFGSGTRLTVV.

This clone was detected a few times. The CDR3 DNA reads as TGCAGCGTTAAGGTGGGCTCCTACAATGAGCAGTTCTTC. It encodes CSVKVGSYNEQFF. The chain recombines TRBV29-1 with TRBJ2-1, with no clear D. The CDR3 spans 13 residues. The V end lost 5 bases, the J end lost 0 bases, and 8 bases lay between the germline ends. Looked up from germline, CDR1 is SQVTM and CDR2 is ANQGSEA.

Concerning this clone: The sample carries other DNA sequences with the same CDR3. The chain uses TRBV30 and TRBJ2-7, with D maybe TRBD2 (5 bases). V dropped 0 bases and J dropped 6 bases, with 6 bases sitting between them. Per germline, CDR1 GTSNPN and CDR2 SVGIG (reference sequence). The CDR3 has 11 residues. The CDR3 region has the DNA TGTGCCTGGAGTGTTGGAGGCGAGCAGTACTTC. It translates to CAWSVGGEQYF.

This clone has a single count. The chain recombines TRBV30 with TRBJ1-4; TRBD1 might be the D (6 bases). Per germline, CDR1 GTSNPN and CDR2 SVGIG (reference sequence). The ends were cut back, 3 bases at V and 11 bases at J, with 28 bases in the middle. The length of the CDR3 is 17 residues. DNA of the CDR3: TGTGCCTGGAGACACGGCCCGATCGTGGGGGGCCTAGGGAAACTGTTTTTT. This encodes CAWRHGPIVGGLGKLFF.

This clone was seen a few times. The genes are TRBV5-6 and TRBJ2-1; 9 bases map to TRBD2. The length of the CDR3 is 16 residues. The junction had 4 bases not matched to a gene; V was cut back by 0 bases and J by 3 bases. The germline gives CDR1 SGHDT, CDR2 YYEEEE. The CDR3 nucleotides read TGTGCCAGCAGCTTGGCGTCGCGGGGGGGCTACAATGAGCAGTTCTTC. Protein product: CASSLASRGGYNEQFF.